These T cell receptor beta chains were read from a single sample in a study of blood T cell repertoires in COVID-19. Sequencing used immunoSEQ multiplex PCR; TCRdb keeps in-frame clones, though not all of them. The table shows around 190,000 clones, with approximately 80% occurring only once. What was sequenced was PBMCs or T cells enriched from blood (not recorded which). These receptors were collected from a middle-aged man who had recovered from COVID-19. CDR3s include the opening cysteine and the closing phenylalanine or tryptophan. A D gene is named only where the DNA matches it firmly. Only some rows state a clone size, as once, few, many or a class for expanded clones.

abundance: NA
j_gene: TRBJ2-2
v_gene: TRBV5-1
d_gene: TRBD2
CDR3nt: TGCGCCAGCAGCTTGGAAGTCGTGGGAGGGCCTTCCGGGGAGCTGTTTTTT
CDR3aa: CASSLEVVGGPSGELFF

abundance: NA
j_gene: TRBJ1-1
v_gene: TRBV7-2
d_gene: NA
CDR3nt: TGTGCCAGCAGCTTAGGGTACTTCGGTCCCCTTAACACTGAAGCTTTCTTT
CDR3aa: CASSLGYFGPLNTEAFF

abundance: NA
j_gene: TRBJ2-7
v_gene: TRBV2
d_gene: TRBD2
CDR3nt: TGTGCCAGCAGCCCCTTGGCGCTAGCGGCCTACGAGCAGTACTTC
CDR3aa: CASSPLALAAYEQYF

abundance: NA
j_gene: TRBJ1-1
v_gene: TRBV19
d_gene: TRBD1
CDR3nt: TGTGCCAGTAGGACAGGGCTGGACACTGAAGCTTTCTTT
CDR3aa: CASRTGLDTEAFF

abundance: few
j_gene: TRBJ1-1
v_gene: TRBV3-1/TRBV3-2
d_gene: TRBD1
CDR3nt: TGTGCCAGCAGCCAAGATGGGACAGGGGGTAACACTGAAGCTTTCTTT
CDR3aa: CASSQDGTGGNTEAFF

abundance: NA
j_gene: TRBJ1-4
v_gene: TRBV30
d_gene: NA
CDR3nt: TGTGCCTGGAGCGGGAGGCGCGGGGCAACTAATGAAAAACTGTTTTTT
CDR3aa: CAWSGRRGATNEKLFF

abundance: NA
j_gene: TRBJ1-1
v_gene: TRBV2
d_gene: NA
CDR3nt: TGTGCCAGCAGGGTGGACAGAACTATGAACACTGAAGCTTTCTTT
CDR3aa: CASRVDRTMNTEAFF

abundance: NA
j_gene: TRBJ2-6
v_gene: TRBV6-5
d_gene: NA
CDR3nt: TGTGCCAGCAGTTACTACAGGTCTGGGGCCAACGTCCTGACTTTC
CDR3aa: CASSYYRSGANVLTF

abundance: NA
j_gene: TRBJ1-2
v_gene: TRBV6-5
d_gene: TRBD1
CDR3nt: TGTGCCAGCAGTCGACGGACAGGAGCCTACACCTTC
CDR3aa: CASSRRTGAYTF

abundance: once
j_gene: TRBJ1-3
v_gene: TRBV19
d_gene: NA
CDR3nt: TGTGCCAGTAGTACGGGGACACCTGGAAACACCATATATTTT
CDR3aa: CASSTGTPGNTIYF

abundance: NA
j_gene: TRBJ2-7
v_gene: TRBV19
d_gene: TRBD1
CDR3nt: TGTGCCAGTAGTCCAGGGACAGGCACCTACGAGCAGTACTTC
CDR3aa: CASSPGTGTYEQYF

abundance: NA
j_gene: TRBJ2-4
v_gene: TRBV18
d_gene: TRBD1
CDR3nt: TGTGCCAGCACCCGGACAGGGGAAGCCAAAAACATTCAGTACTTC
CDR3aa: CASTRTGEAKNIQYF

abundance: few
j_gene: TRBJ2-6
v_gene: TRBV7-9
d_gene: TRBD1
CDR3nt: TGTGCCAGCAGTAATCGGGACAGGGACGCCTCTGGGGCCAACGTCCTGACTTTC
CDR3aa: CASSNRDRDASGANVLTF

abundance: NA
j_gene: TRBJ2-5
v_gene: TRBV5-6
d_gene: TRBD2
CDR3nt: TGTGCCAGCAGCTTTGGACTAGCGGTCATACAAGAGACCCAGTACTTC
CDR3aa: CASSFGLAVIQETQYF

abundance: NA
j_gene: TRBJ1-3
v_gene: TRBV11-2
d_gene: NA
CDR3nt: TGTGCCAGCAGTCTCGGGGGGGACACCATATATTTT
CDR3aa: CASSLGGDTIYF

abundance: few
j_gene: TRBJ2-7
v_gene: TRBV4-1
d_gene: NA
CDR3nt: TGCGCCAGCAGCCCCCAGCCAGGGTCCTACGAGCAGTACTTC
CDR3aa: CASSPQPGSYEQYF

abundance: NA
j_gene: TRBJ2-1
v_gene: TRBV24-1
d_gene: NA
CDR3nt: TGTGCCACCAGCCCCAGCGGGCAACCCTACAATGAGCAGTTCTTC
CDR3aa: CATSPSGQPYNEQFF

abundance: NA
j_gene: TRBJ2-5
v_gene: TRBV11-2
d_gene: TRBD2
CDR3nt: TGTGCCAGCAGCTTCACCAGCGGGGGGAATCAAGAGACCCAGTACTTC
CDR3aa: CASSFTSGGNQETQYF

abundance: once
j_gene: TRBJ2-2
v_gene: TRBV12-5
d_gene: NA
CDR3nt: TGTGCTAGTGCCTTAAGGGGGGGGAACACCGGGGAGCTGTTTTTT
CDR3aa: CASALRGGNTGELFF

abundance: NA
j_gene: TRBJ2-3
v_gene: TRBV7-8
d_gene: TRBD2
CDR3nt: TGTGCGACGTCCGGGGGACTAGCGGGGTTGTATACGCAGTATTTT
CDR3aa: CATSGGLAGLYTQYF

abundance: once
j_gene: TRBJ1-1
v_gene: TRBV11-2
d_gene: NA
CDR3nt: TGTGCCAGCAGCCGCCTAGGGGAGGGGACTGAAGCTTTCTTT
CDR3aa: CASSRLGEGTEAFF

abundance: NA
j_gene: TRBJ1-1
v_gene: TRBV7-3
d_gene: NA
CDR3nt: TGTGCCAGCAGCTTAACGTCGCGCACTGAAGCTTTCTTT
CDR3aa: CASSLTSRTEAFF

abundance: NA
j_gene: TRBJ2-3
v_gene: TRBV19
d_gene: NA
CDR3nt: TGTGCCAGTAGTATCCCCGGAGGAGGGGTGAATACGCAGTATTTT
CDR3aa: CASSIPGGGVNTQYF

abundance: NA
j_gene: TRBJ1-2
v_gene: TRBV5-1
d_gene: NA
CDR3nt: TGCGCCAGCAGTCAAACTTTTTCCTCTAACTATGGCTACACCTTC
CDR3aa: CASSQTFSSNYGYTF

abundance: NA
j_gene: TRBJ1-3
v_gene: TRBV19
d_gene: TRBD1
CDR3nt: TGTGCCAGTAGTGCTCCTCGACAGGGGGACTGGAGGAACACCATATATTTT
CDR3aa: CASSAPRQGDWRNTIYF

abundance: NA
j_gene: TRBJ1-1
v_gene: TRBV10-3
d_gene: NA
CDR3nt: TGTGCCATCAGAGCCGACTCAGGGTTGAACACTGAAGCTTTCTTT
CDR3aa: CAIRADSGLNTEAFF

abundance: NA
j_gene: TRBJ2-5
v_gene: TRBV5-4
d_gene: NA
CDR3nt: TGTGCCAGCAGCTTGTGGACTGTAGGGCAAGAGACCCAGTACTTC
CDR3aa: CASSLWTVGQETQYF

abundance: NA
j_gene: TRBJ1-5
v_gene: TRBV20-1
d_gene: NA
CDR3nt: TGCAGTGCTAGTACGGCGGTTAGCAATCAGCCCCAGCATTTT
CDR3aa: CSASTAVSNQPQHF

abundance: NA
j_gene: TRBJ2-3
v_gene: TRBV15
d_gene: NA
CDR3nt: TGTGCCACCAGCAGAGAAAAGTTGGACACCACAGATACGCAGTATTTT
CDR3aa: CATSREKLDTTDTQYF

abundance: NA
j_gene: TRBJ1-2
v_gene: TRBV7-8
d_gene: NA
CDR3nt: TGTGCCAGCAGTTTTGGAGGGGATTATGGCTACACCTTC
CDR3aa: CASSFGGDYGYTF

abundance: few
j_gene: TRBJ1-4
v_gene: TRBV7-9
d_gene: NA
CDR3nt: TGTGCCAGCAGGGTGGGAGCTAATGAAAAACTGTTTTTT
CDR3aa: CASRVGANEKLFF

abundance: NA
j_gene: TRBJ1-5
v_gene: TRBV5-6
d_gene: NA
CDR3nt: TGTGCCAGCTCCAACAGATATAGCAATCAGCCCCAGCATTTT
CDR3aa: CASSNRYSNQPQHF

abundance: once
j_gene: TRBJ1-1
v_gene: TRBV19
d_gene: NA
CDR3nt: TGTGCCAGTAGTGTCGCCTCGCGAGCTTTCTTT
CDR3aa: CASSVASRAFF

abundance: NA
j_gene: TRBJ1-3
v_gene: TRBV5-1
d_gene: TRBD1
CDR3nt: TGCGCCAGCAGCTCCCGACAGGGCTCTGGAAACACCATATATTTT
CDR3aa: CASSSRQGSGNTIYF

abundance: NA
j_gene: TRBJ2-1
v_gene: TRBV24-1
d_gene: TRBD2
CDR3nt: TGTGCCACCAGTGATGGGGGACTAGCGGGAGTCGTTCAGCAGGAGCAGTTCTTC
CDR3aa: CATSDGGLAGVVQQEQFF

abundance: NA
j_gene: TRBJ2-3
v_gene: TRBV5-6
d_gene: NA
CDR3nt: TGTGCCAGCAGCTCCCAGGGTCGGACGCAGTATTTT
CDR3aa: CASSSQGRTQYF

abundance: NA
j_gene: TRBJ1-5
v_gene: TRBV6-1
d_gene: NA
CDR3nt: TGTGCCAGCAGTGAAGGGACTCCTTATAGCAATCAGCCCCAGCATTTT
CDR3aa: CASSEGTPYSNQPQHF

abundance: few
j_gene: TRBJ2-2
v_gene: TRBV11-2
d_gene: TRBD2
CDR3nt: TGTGCCAGCAGCCCCGGACTAGATCCCGGGGAGCTGTTTTTT
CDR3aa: CASSPGLDPGELFF

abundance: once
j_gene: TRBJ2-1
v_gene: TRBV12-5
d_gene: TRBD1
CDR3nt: TGTGCTAGTGGCCGACGGACCGGGACAGGGCAGTTCTTC
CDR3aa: CASGRRTGTGQFF

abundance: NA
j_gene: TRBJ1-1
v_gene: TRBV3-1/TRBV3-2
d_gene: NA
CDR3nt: TGTGCCAGCAGCCAAGGACTTCGGCGGCAGAACACTGAAGCTTTCTTT
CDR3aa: CASSQGLRRQNTEAFF

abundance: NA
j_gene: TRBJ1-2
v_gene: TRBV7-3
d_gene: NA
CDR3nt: TGTGCCAGCAGCTTAACGAGAGGCAGGGGATGGGGCTACACCTTC
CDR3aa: CASSLTRGRGWGYTF

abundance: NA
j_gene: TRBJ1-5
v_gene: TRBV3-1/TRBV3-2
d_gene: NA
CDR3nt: TGTGCCAGCAGCCATGGAGGGGCGTACAATCAGCCCCAGCATTTT
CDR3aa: CASSHGGAYNQPQHF

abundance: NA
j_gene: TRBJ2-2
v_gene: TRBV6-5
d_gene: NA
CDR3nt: TGTGCCAGCAGTTACCCAGAGAACACCGGGGAGCTGTTTTTT
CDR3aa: CASSYPENTGELFF

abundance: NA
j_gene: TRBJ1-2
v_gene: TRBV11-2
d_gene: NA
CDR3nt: TGTGCCAGCAGCCTAACGCCTGACTTTGTAGGCTACACCTTC
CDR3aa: CASSLTPDFVGYTF